This T cell receptor (beta chain) was retrieved from a study of blood T cell repertoires in COVID-19. Study-wide context: Specimens from acute and convalescent COVID-19 originated in the United States, Italy and Spain. Sample material is recorded as cDNA or gDNA derived from T cells, B-cell-depleted T cells, or PBMCs.

In the original workflow: Reference gene primer amplification yielded estimated nucleated cell counts. Profiling relied on immunoSEQ multiplex PCR, and the TCRdb table lists in-frame clones only, not all of them. The D gene and trimming were derived from the DNA, and the V and J assignments and clone size from that table. The data show about 140,000 clones, 79% seen once. Losses at the gene ends were 6 bases for V and 9 bases for J; bases not matched to a gene: 5. The CDR3 contains 14 residues. The germline V gene has CDR1 MNHEY and CDR2 SVGAGI. This sequence joins TRBV6-5 and TRBJ1-6, with 10 bases matching TRBD1. The clonotype originates from a man aged 55 to 70 with acute or convalescent COVID-19. Sequenced sample: peripheral blood. The CDR3: CASSLGQGISPLHF. The CDR3 nucleotides are TGTGCCAGCAGCCTGGGACAGGGGATTTCACCCCTCCACTTT.